This T cell receptor (beta chain) emerged from a study of EBV T-cell therapy then PD-1 blockade in nasopharyngeal carcinoma (TCRdb year 2021). The CDR3 covers 12 residues, taking in both the cysteine and the phenylalanine. The CDR3 DNA has 36 bases and is translated from base 1. Reading the germline V gene gives CDR1 MNHEY and CDR2 SVGAGI. V loses 4 bases, J loses 4 bases, and the germline ends lie 8 bases apart. Comment on this clone: Its cognate antigen has yet to be identified. Base qualities are not at hand, and no much larger clone is one base apart.

The treatment or condition label here, explained by the study, means: AdE1-LMPpoly-expanded autologous EBV-specific T-cell therapy followed by anti-PD-1 nivolumab. Genomic DNA was extracted from sorted cells using the Qiagen DNeasy Kit. TCR beta chain deep sequencing was performed on the immunoSEQ platform. Turning to the authors' computational methods: Repertoire data analysis was performed with the immunoSEQ Analyzer software. TCRdb provides this immuneACCESS table in a form limited to in-frame rearrangements. Some clones are lacking; in checked studies, under half of them reflect an unresolved V gene, and why the rest are absent is not known. D and trimming come from the DNA, and the V and J calls and clone size come from that table. The sample table lists approximately 13,000 clones, around 80% of them with a count of one. Together, the top ten hold 32% of the sample.

The specimen was CD8+ T cells from blood, collected at roughly day 99 from a patient whose treatment included autologous EBV-specific T cells and nivolumab. This TCR derives from a man in his forties or fifties with nasopharyngeal carcinoma. The V and J genes are TRBV6-5 and TRBJ2-7; a tentative D match to TRBD1 spans 6 bases. This receptor carries the CDR3 CASSWGPYEQYF. The sequenced DNA is TGTGCCAGCAGTTGGGGGCCTTACGAGCAGTACTTC.